This TCR beta chain stems from a study of response to subunit inactivated influenza vaccine. Study results and caveats: With each seasonal influenza vaccination, the authors suggested, few new T cells are recruited.

This clonotype was detected ten times or more. The antigen is not known. V gave up 8 bases and J gave up 4 bases, with 21 bases separating them. CDR1 MDHEN and CDR2 SYDVKM come from the germline V gene. This CDR3 is built from 16 residues. TCRdb itself ran the RT-PCR reads through MiXCR, one entry per CDR3 protein. This table has 650,000 to 850,000 distinct CDR3 sequences, about 15% appearing once. The sample here was PBMCs from blood, taken around 14 days before vaccination. This chain uses TRBV28 with TRBJ2-1; weak D call: TRBD2 (7 bases). The source is a man between 45 and 60 years old who received an inactivated influenza vaccine. The CDR3 DNA reads TGTGCCAGCGTGGGGGCCCTAGCGGAGATATACAATGAGCAGTTCTTC. Translated: CASVGALAEIYNEQFF.